The rows below give T cell receptor beta chains drawn from one sample of a study of patients and donors after allogeneic stem cell transplantation. In TCRdb, the RT-PCR reads were re-called with MiXCR into one record per CDR3 protein. Of about a million distinct CDR3 sequences listed, about a sixth are singletons. Sequencing was performed on blood, either unsorted or a sorted T cell fraction (not recorded which). The receptor set was obtained from a human donor who was either an allogeneic HSCT recipient or a stem cell or donor lymphocyte infusion donor (not recorded which). It is not recorded whose cells these are; they may come from a transplant donor. Both conserved end residues are part of each CDR3. A D gene is named only where the DNA matches it firmly. Clone size, where shown, is once, few, many, or a class for clones that have expanded.

>TRBV15|NA|16|TRBJ1-2|NA
TGTGCCACCAGCAGAGACCGGCGGGTGGTGAGTGTCCGCTACACCTTC
CATSRDRRVVSVRYTF
>TRBV6-1|TRBD1|16|TRBJ2-1|NA
TGTGCCAGCAGCCATGGGACAGGGCGCTCCTACAATGAGCAGTTCTTC
CASSHGTGRSYNEQFF
>TRBV20-1|NA|13|TRBJ1-1|few
TGCAGTGCTACTCGACAGTGGAACACTGAAGCTTTCTTT
CSATRQWNTEAFF
>TRBV20-1|NA|15|TRBJ1-1|few
TGCAGTGCTAAGGCCAGCCGTACTCAGAACACTGAAGCTTTCTTT
CSAKASRTQNTEAFF
>TRBV4-3|TRBD2|16|TRBJ2-7|many
TGCGCCAGCAGCCCTAGCGGGGGGTCCTTATCCTACGAGCAGTACTTC
CASSPSGGSLSYEQYF
>TRBV5-1|TRBD2|17|TRBJ2-1|NA
TGCGCCAGCAGCCGTCTCATAGCGGGTGTCTCCTACAATGAGCAGTTCTTC
CASSRLIAGVSYNEQFF
>TRBV20-1|NA|15|TRBJ2-4|few
TGCAGTGCTAGAGTGGAGACAGGTGTCAAAAACATTCAGTACTTC
CSARVETGVKNIQYF
>TRBV6-1|TRBD1|14|TRBJ2-7|NA
TGTGCCAGCAGCTGGACAGGGGGCCCCTACGAGCAGTACTTC
CASSWTGGPYEQYF
>TRBV20-1|TRBD1|16|TRBJ2-3|few
TGCAGTGCTAGGCGTAGTGGGACAGGTTTCACAGATACGCAGTATTTT
CSARRSGTGFTDTQYF
>TRBV12-3/TRBV12-4|NA|15|TRBJ2-7|few
TGTGCCAGCAGTTTGTCCCCCGGGGGGCTAGGGGAGCAGTACTTC
CASSLSPGGLGEQYF
>TRBV5-1|NA|16|TRBJ2-5|NA
TGCGCCAGCAGCTTGGCCTTGGGCGAACCGGGAGAGACCCAGTACTTC
CASSLALGEPGETQYF
>TRBV4-1|NA|16|TRBJ1-1|NA
TGCGCCAGCAGCCAGCCCGACAGGCCAATGAACACTGAAGCTTTCTTT
CASSQPDRPMNTEAFF
>TRBV3-1|TRBD1|14|TRBJ1-5|few
TGTGCCAGCAGCCATAGACAGGGCAACCAGCCCCAGCATTTT
CASSHRQGNQPQHF
>TRBV5-1|TRBD2|15|TRBJ2-1|NA
TGCGCCAGCAGCTTGGAGCGGGGGGTTAAAGATGAGCAGTTCTTC
CASSLERGVKDEQFF
>TRBV4-3|NA|14|TRBJ1-2|few
TGCGCCAGCAGCCAAGAATATTCTTGGGGTGGCTACACCTTC
CASSQEYSWGGYTF
>TRBV7-3|NA|13|TRBJ2-5|NA
TGTGCCAGCAGCTCCTTCACGATGGGGACCCAGTACTTC
CASSSFTMGTQYF
>TRBV10-3|NA|16|TRBJ2-3|NA
TGTGCCATCAGTGGTTCCGGGCGACAACGGCACAGATACGCAGTATTT
CAISGSGRQRHRYAVF
>TRBV6-1|TRBD1|16|TRBJ1-2|NA
TGTGCCAGCACCAGCCCCGGGACAGGGAGTTCATATGGCTACACCTTC
CASTSPGTGSSYGYTF
>TRBV6-2/TRBV6-3|TRBD1|14|TRBJ1-6|few
TGTGCCAGCAGTTATCGACAGGGTCCTTATTCCCTCCACTTT
CASSYRQGPYSLHF
>TRBV4-1|NA|17|TRBJ2-2|NA
TGCGCCAGCAGCCAGACCCCGGCGGGACGGAACACCGGGGAGCTGTTTTTT
CASSQTPAGRNTGELFF
>TRBV14|TRBD1|15|TRBJ1-2|few
TGTGCCAGCAGCACCCGGGACAGGGAATATCGTGGCTACACCTTC
CASSTRDREYRGYTF
>TRBV11-2|NA|15|TRBJ1-1|NA
TGTGCCAGCAGCTTCCTAGGGTTGGGGAGCACTGAAGCTTTCTTT
CASSFLGLGSTEAFF
>TRBV10-3|TRBD1|13|TRBJ2-3|NA
TGTGCCATCCGGACAGGGGAAGCAGATACGCAGTATTTT
CAIRTGEADTQYF
>TRBV11-2|NA|15|TRBJ2-1|many
TGTGCCAGCAGCTTAGGCCTAATTCGCCACAATGAGCAGTTCTTC
CASSLGLIRHNEQFF
>TRBV29-1|NA|11|TRBJ2-5|NA
TGCAGCGTTCGACAGAGGGAGACCCAGTACTTC
CSVRQRETQYF
>TRBV7-2|NA|14|TRBJ1-4|many
TGTGCCAGCAGCGACCCTTGGGACACCGAAAAACTGTTTTTT
CASSDPWDTEKLFF
>TRBV5-5|NA|12|TRBJ1-4|NA
TGTGCCAGCAGCTTGGAAGGGACGCAACTGTTTTTT
CASSLEGTQLFF
>TRBV6-1|NA|12|TRBJ1-3|few
TGTGCCAGCACCATACAGGGTAACACCATATATTTT
CASTIQGNTIYF